Listed below are T cell receptor beta chains from one sample, sequenced in a study of T cell repertoires in cytomegalovirus infection. TCRdb reprocessed the reads with MiXCR, giving one entry per CDR3 protein. The sample yields approximately 110,000 distinct CDR3 sequences, 10% seen once. No antigen has been identified for these receptors. The sequenced sample was PBMCs, sequenced either directly or after in vitro stimulation (not recorded which). The receptor source for this set is a human donor in good health (CMV status not recorded). Some clones in this sample may be carry-over from other donors' samples. Each CDR3 is given without its conserved first and last residue.

j_call	v_call	cdr3_aa
TRBJ2-1	TRBV5-1	ASSLDGKSSYNEQF
TRBJ2-1	TRBV5-4	ASGDASNPFYNEQF
TRBJ1-1	TRBV6-1	AGSGGDGTEAF
TRBJ1-5	TRBV7-2	ASSLNPLSHQPQH
TRBJ1-4	TRBV7-2	ASSLGGADEKLF
TRBJ1-5	TRBV12-3/TRBV12-4	ASSFEGGQPQH
TRBJ2-3	TRBV27	ASSYLGSSWSTDTQY
TRBJ1-1	TRBV6-1	ASSWRERTEAF
TRBJ2-1	TRBV5-4	ASSLPTGAGYNEQF
TRBJ2-5	TRBV6-6	ASSTSQGRQETQY
TRBJ1-6	TRBV7-9	ASSLFSGGNSPLH
TRBJ2-7	TRBV28	ASNRFVLAGDEQY
TRBJ1-3	TRBV20-1	SARATDAGNTIY
TRBJ1-1	TRBV7-2	ASSVGQGRTEAF
TRBJ2-1	TRBV7-2	ASSLVGVNEQF
TRBJ2-3	TRBV27	ASSRWTSAKSTDTQY
TRBJ1-1	TRBV12-3/TRBV12-4	ASSTAGEAF
TRBJ2-6	TRBV2	ASRGGWGTGAGANVLT
TRBJ1-3	TRBV18	ASSPPVVSEGSGNTIY
TRBJ2-1	TRBV19	ASSIDAQQGPRQF
TRBJ1-1	TRBV7-6	ASSFRGQVYAF
TRBJ2-5	TRBV25-1	ASSEGLGQETQY
TRBJ2-1	TRBV6-2/TRBV6-3	ASSSSGRPNAQF
TRBJ2-3	TRBV20-1	SAATSGNTDTQY
TRBJ2-7	TRBV28	ASSSSFRGYEQY
TRBJ1-2	TRBV28	ASRPMGQNNYGYT
TRBJ2-2	TRBV28	ASRGEAGELF
TRBJ2-5	TRBV25-1	ASSVREETQY
TRBJ1-1	TRBV7-9	ASSFQTANTEAF
TRBJ2-1	TRBV10-1	ASSRPGTEHNEQF
TRBJ2-7	TRBV7-2	ASRARLAGVYEQY
TRBJ2-3	TRBV11-2	ASSFQGHQRADTQY
TRBJ1-1	TRBV12-3/TRBV12-4	ASSFALKNEAF
TRBJ1-2	TRBV27	ASSPWTGQGYT
TRBJ2-3	TRBV19	ASSTHLTSGRALGRTDTQY
TRBJ2-6	TRBV28	ASSLSTSFSGANVLT
TRBJ2-5	TRBV7-2	ASSRGSQETQY
TRBJ1-2	TRBV20-1	SASVDDYGYT
TRBJ2-5	TRBV7-2	ASSLARLRETQY
TRBJ1-1	TRBV12-3/TRBV12-4	DSSLGTPDTEAF
TRBJ2-1	TRBV7-9	ASSLSLGNEQF
TRBJ1-5	TRBV6-5	ASSYSRTSNQPQH
TRBJ2-5	TRBV6-6	ASSFHAPTETQY
TRBJ2-3	TRBV7-9	ASSSARGGVSTDTQY
TRBJ1-2	TRBV20-1	SAGQGDYGYT
TRBJ1-5	TRBV20-1	SAIDRERSNQPQH
TRBJ2-1	TRBV7-8	ASSLTGVSYNEQF
TRBJ1-1	TRBV7-8	ASSLVEGTHTEAF
TRBJ1-4	TRBV6-1	ASTDGEKLF
TRBJ1-1	TRBV6-1	ASGVTWAAEAF
TRBJ1-2	TRBV19	ASSTSGGYGYT
TRBJ2-5	TRBV5-6	ASSLVTGTQY
TRBJ1-1	TRBV4-1	ASSQGSGSVNLAF
TRBJ1-2	TRBV6-6	ASSYLSSRGRGYT
TRBJ2-7	TRBV6-1	ASSPQGVGEQY